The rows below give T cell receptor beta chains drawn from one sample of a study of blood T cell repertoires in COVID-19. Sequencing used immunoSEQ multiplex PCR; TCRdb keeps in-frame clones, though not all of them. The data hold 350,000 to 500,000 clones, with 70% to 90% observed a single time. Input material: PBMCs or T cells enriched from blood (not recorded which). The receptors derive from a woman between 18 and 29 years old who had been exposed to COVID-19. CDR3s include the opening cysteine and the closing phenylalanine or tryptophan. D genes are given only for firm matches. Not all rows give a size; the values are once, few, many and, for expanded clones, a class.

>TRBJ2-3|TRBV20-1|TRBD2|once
TGCAGTGCTAGTCCTCAGGAGAGCGGGGGGGCCACAGATACGCAGTATTTT
CSASPQESGGATDTQYF
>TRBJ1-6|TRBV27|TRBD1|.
TGTGCCAGCAGACGACAGGGGACAAATTCACCCCTCCACTTT
CASRRQGTNSPLHF
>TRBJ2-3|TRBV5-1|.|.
TGCGCCAGCAGCATCCACACAGATACGCAGTATTTT
CASSIHTDTQYF
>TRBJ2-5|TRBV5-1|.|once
TGCGCCAGCAGCTTGACCGGTAGAGAAGAGACCCAGTACTTC
CASSLTGREETQYF
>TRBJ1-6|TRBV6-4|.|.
TGTGCCAGCGGTGCCCAGGCCGGCAATAATTCACCCCTCCACTTT
CASGAQAGNNSPLHF
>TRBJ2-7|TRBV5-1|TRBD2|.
TGCGCCAGCAGCTTAAGCGGGACTAGCGGGTTCTACGAGCAGTACTTC
CASSLSGTSGFYEQYF
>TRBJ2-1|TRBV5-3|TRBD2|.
TGTGCCAGAAGCTGTCGACTAGCGGGGGGCCGGGGGGCCAGTGATGAGCAGTTCTTC
CARSCRLAGGRGASDEQFF
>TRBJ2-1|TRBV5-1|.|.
TGCGCCAGCAGCTTGAGGGGTATGAACTACAATGAGCAGTTCTTC
CASSLRGMNYNEQFF
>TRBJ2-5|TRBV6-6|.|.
TGTGCCAGCAGTTATACAGGGACGGAAAGGCAAGAGACCCAGTACTTC
CASSYTGTERQETQYF
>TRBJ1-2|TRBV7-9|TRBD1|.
TGTGCCAGCAGCCCAAATTCCGACAGGGTCTCTGGCTACACCTTC
CASSPNSDRVSGYTF
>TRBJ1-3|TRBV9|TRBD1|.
TGTGCCAGCAGCGTCACAGGGGGCGCGAGTGGAAACACCATATATTTT
CASSVTGGASGNTIYF
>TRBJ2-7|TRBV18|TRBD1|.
TGTGCCAGCTCACCACTCCCGGGACAGCGTGACGAGCAGTACTTC
CASSPLPGQRDEQYF
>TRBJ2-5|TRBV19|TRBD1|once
TGTGCCACCAAGCGAGGGACAGGGGGGCTGGAGACCCAGTACTTC
CATKRGTGGLETQYF
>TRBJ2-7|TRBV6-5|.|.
TGTGCCAGCAGAAGAGAGAGAGAGCAGTACTTC
CASRREREQYF
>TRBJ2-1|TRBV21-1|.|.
TGTGCCAGCAGCAACGACAGGAGGGGGGGCGATGAGCAGTTCTTC
CASSNDRRGGDEQFF
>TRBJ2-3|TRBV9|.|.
TGTGCCAGCAGCCCCTCTGGTAGCAGCACAGATACGCAGTATTTT
CASSPSGSSTDTQYF
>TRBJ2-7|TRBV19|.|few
TGTGCCACTCGAACGGGACACCGGGACGAGCAGTACTTC
CATRTGHRDEQYF
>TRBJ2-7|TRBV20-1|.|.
TGCACCGCGAGCTCAAGCTACGAGCAGTACTTC
CTASSSYEQYF
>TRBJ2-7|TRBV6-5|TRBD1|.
TGTGCCAGCAAAGGAAGGGGACAGGGGGTTTACGAGCAGTACTTC
CASKGRGQGVYEQYF
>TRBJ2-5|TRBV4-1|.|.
TGCGCCAGCAGCCAAGAAGGCCGCGGGTTCCAAGAGACCCAGTACTTC
CASSQEGRGFQETQYF
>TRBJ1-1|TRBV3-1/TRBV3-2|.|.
TGTGCCAGCAGCCCCAAGACAGTCTCGGGTTTCGGAGCTTTCTTT
CASSPKTVSGFGAFF
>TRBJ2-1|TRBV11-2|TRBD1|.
TGTGCCAGCAGTCCGGGACAGGGGTTAAATGAGCAGTTCTTC
CASSPGQGLNEQFF